The 24 T cell receptor beta chains below all came from one sample that was sequenced in a study of T-cell reconstitution after alpha-beta-depleted transplantation in children. Unique molecular identifiers featured in how the TCRbeta library was prepared. One entry per CDR3 protein, called by TCRdb with MiXCR from the PCR reads. The data show almost 250,000 distinct CDR3 sequences, about 25% seen once. Sequences were derived from PBMCs, sampled before TCRalphabeta/CD19-depleted stem cell transplant. The receptor set was obtained from a girl aged 2-10 years with Fanconi anemia, due to receive a stem cell transplant.

Many counts were recorded for this clonotype. This chain uses TRBV29-1 with TRBJ2-7, with 13 bases lining up with TRBD2. Trimming cost V 0 bases and J 4 bases; bases outside gene matches: 6. CDR3 length equals 16 residues. The germline V gene encodes CDR1 SQVTM and CDR2 ANQGSEA. This chain's CDR3 is CSVEDRGTSGVYEQYF. The CDR3 DNA reads TGCAGCGTTGAAGATCGGGGGACTAGCGGGGTGTACGAGCAGTACTTC.

Ten or more counts support this clonotype. The V and J genes are TRBV5-8 and TRBJ1-1; D is uncertain. Germline V lookup: CDR1 SGHTS, CDR2 YDEGEE. This CDR3 comprises 15 residues. V was trimmed by 4 bases and J by 0 bases, leaving 13 bases between them. The CDR3 DNA follows: TGTGCCAGCAGCAGCAGGAGTCCCATGAACACTGAAGCTTTCTTT. Translating gives CASSSRSPMNTEAFF.

The rearrangement uses TRBV27 and TRBJ2-2, with TRBD2 identical over 7 bases. The CDR3 spans 15 residues. Trimming removed 3 bases from V and 2 bases from J; junction bases left unmatched: 3. Germline V gene data show CDR1 as MNHEY and CDR2 as SMNVEV (reference sequence). The CDR3 is CASSFGGFNTGELFF. The CDR3 DNA reads TGTGCCAGCAGTTTCGGGGGGTTTAACACCGGGGAGCTGTTTTTT.

This clonotype was detected many times. The genes are TRBV29-1 and TRBJ2-3; 11 bases fit TRBD2. V shed 6 bases, J shed 0 bases, and the junction held 2 bases outside the gene matches. Germline lookup yields CDR1 SQVTM and CDR2 ANQGSEA. CDR3 length equals 14 residues. The CDR3 nucleotides are TGCAGCGTAAGGACTAGCGGGAGCACAGATACGCAGTATTTT. It is translated as CSVRTSGSTDTQYF.

This clonotype turned up a few times. The J gene is TRBJ2-1, the V gene TRBV4-2, with a tentative D call TRBD2 (5 bases). This CDR3 comprises 15 residues. V lost 4 bases, J lost 9 bases, and 19 bases lay in between. Per the germline V gene, CDR1 is LGHNA and CDR2 is YNFKEQ. The CDR3 here is CASSPLGHRSPEQFF. In DNA, the CDR3 is TGTGCCAGCAGCCCACTAGGTCATCGATCCCCTGAGCAGTTCTTC.

V is TRBV28 and J is TRBJ2-5; TRBD1 might be the D (6 bases). CDR3 size: 14 residues. Trimming took 6 bases from V and 0 from J, leaving 11 bases between them. Germline CDR1 and CDR2: MDHEN and SYDVKM. CDR3 region: CASRRWDNQETQYF. CDR3 coding DNA: TGTGCCAGCAGACGGTGGGACAACCAAGAGACCCAGTACTTC.

This clonotype turned up a few times. The chain links TRBV25-1 to TRBJ1-5, with D uncertain. Looked up from germline, CDR1 is MGHDK and CDR2 is SYGVNS. The V end was cut by 6 bases, the J end by 4 bases, with 10 bases between. The CDR3 covers 13 residues. CDR3 bases: TGTGCCAGCAGAGGACGGGGAAATCAGCCCCAGCATTTT. Translation gives CASRGRGNQPQHF.

The chain is built from TRBV12-3 or TRBV12-4 and TRBJ2-7, with 8 nucleotides matching TRBD1. The CDR3 runs to 14 residues. V lost 5 bases, J lost 2 bases, and 5 bases stayed unmatched. DNA of the CDR3: TGTGCCAGCAGTGGACAGGGACTTCCCTACGAGCAGTACTTC. It is translated as CASSGQGLPYEQYF.

This clonotype showed up many times. This rearrangement joins TRBV6-5 to TRBJ1-2; 8 nucleotides match TRBD1. V was clipped by 4 bases and J by 7 bases; unmatched bases: 8. CDR3 length: 14 residues. In germline, CDR1 is MNHEY, CDR2 SVGAGI. The CDR3 here is CASSLDRVVGGYTF. CDR3 coding DNA: TGTGCCAGCAGTTTGGACAGGGTAGTAGGTGGCTACACCTTC.

A few counts support this clonotype. The chain combines TRBV6-5 with TRBJ2-5; tentative D call: TRBD1 (5 bases). Germline loops: CDR1 MNHEY, CDR2 SVGAGI. Trimming took off 0 bases at V and 3 bases at J, with 14 bases between the two ends. The CDR3 sequence is 16 residues long. Here the CDR3 reads CASSYSTETPKETQYF. The CDR3 DNA reads TGTGCCAGCAGTTACTCGACAGAGACCCCCAAAGAGACCCAGTACTTC.

This clonotype has more than one count but fewer than ten. This rearrangement joins TRBV19 to TRBJ2-1, with TRBD2 matching 9 bases. The CDR3 contains 17 residues. Looked up from germline, CDR1 is LNHDA and CDR2 is SQIVND (reference sequence). J was trimmed by 5 bases and V by 4 bases; bases with no gene match: 12. As DNA, the CDR3 is TGTGCCAGTAGTAGGGGTTCAGCGGGGGGTAACAACAATGAGCAGTTCTTC. Protein: CASSRGSAGGNNNEQFF.

This clonotype turned up a few times. This chain joins TRBV20-1 and TRBJ2-1, with no clear D. The CDR3 length is 14 residues. V shed 0 bases and J shed 1 base, with 7 bases lying between them. The germline V gene encodes CDR1 DFQATT and CDR2 SNEGSKA (reference sequence). The CDR3 bases are TGCAGTGCTAGAGACGACCGTTCCTACAATGAGCAGTTCTTC. Translated: CSARDDRSYNEQFF.

There are many counts of this clonotype. The chain employs TRBV25-1 and TRBJ2-1; D unclear. The ends were cut back, 0 bases at V and 0 bases at J, with 9 bases in the middle. The V gene's germline CDR1 is MGHDK and CDR2 SYGVNS. The CDR3 runs 16 residues. DNA for the CDR3: TGTGCCAGCAGTGAATATGGGTTTAGCTCCTACAATGAGCAGTTCTTC. Amino acid sequence: CASSEYGFSSYNEQFF.

The rearrangement joins TRBV28 to TRBJ2-1; 8 positions match TRBD2. Germline V gene sequence: CDR1 MDHEN, CDR2 SYDVKM. The CDR3 consists of 18 residues. V was clipped by 3 bases and J by 4 bases; unmatched bases: 14. CDR3 in DNA: TGTGCCAGCAGTTTCTCAGCGGGAGCTATCCTTACTTACAATGAGCAGTTCTTC. Protein product: CASSFSAGAILTYNEQFF.

This clonotype came up a few times. V gene TRBV5-1 combines with J gene TRBJ2-1; a weak D match, TRBD2 (7 bases). Germline V gene data show CDR1 as SGHRS and CDR2 as YFSETQ. Trimming pared 4 bases from V and 6 bases from J, leaving 17 bases between. The CDR3 runs 15 residues. CDR3 residues: CASSPLVGGGNEQFF. The CDR3, as DNA: TGCGCCAGCAGCCCGCTAGTAGGGGGGGGCAATGAGCAGTTCTTC.

The chain carries TRBV3-1 and TRBJ2-7; D possibly corresponds to TRBD1 (5 bases). CDR1 is LGHDT and CDR2 is YNNKEL in the germline V gene (reference sequence). The CDR3 runs to 15 residues. V was clipped by 3 bases and J by 3 bases, with 15 bases between them. The CDR3 DNA follows: TGTGCCAGCAGCCAGTCTAGGACACCCAGCTACGAGCAGTACTTC. This sequence encodes CASSQSRTPSYEQYF.

This clonotype showed up many times. V and J are TRBV29-1 and TRBJ1-4; 7 nucleotides agree with TRBD1. Germline trimming cut 0 bases from V and 2 bases from J; bases unmatched to any gene: 12. The germline gives CDR1 SQVTM, CDR2 ANQGSEA. This CDR3 region has 18 residues. The CDR3 DNA reads TGCAGCGTTGAAGATGGGACAGCTAATAATCCCACTAATGAAAAACTGTTTTTT. Translating gives CSVEDGTANNPTNEKLFF.

This clonotype was counted ten times or more. This chain connects TRBV28 to TRBJ2-7; no clear D. The CDR3 consists of 14 residues. V lost 4 bases and J 2 bases, leaving 12 bases between the germline ends. Germline-derived CDR1 and CDR2 are MDHEN and SYDVKM. The CDR3 DNA follows: TGTGCCAGCAGTTCCCCATCGTTTACCTACGAGCAGTACTTC. It is translated as CASSSPSFTYEQYF.

There are many counts of this clonotype. The V call is TRBV6-5, the J call TRBJ2-1; 9 bases agree with TRBD1. V dropped 6 bases and J dropped 1; count of bases not matched to a gene: 4. The length of the CDR3 is 15 residues. Germline lookup yields CDR1 MNHEY and CDR2 SVGAGI. The CDR3 sequence is CASRAGTGSYNEQFF. The CDR3 region has the DNA TGTGCCAGCAGAGCCGGGACAGGGTCCTACAATGAGCAGTTCTTC.

At least ten counts were recorded for this clonotype. The chain carries TRBV7-2 and TRBJ2-5; D unclear. From germline, CDR1 is SGHTA and CDR2 FQGNSA. Trimming removed 5 bases at V and 2 bases at J, with 6 bases between. This CDR3 is 12 amino acids long. The CDR3 reads CASSIIQETQYF. The CDR3 region has the DNA TGTGCCAGCAGCATCATTCAAGAGACCCAGTACTTC.

This clonotype has only a few counts. The CDR3 loop reads CATSRDQGKANEQFF. The CDR3 DNA reads TGTGCCACCAGCAGAGATCAGGGAAAGGCCAATGAGCAGTTCTTC. The chain carries TRBV15 and TRBJ2-1; tentative D call: TRBD1 (5 bases). This CDR3 is built from 15 residues. Trimming left V 0 bases short and J 6 bases short, with 12 bases between. Germline V gives CDR1 LNHNV, CDR2 YYDKDF (reference sequence).

Ten or more counts support this clonotype. The V call is TRBV29-1, the J call TRBJ2-7; D is unresolved. The CDR3 is 13 amino acids. V lost 5 bases to trimming and J lost 1 base, with 12 bases between them. Germline CDR1 is SQVTM and CDR2 is ANQGSEA. The CDR3 region is CSVLTGISYEQYF. The CDR3 DNA is TGCAGCGTTTTAACTGGGATATCCTACGAGCAGTACTTC.

The chain recombines TRBV11-2 with TRBJ2-3; 10 bases map to TRBD1. The CDR3 loop spans 17 amino acids. Germline trimming cut 7 bases from V and 5 bases from J; bases unmatched to any gene: 15. Germline values: CDR1 SGHAT, CDR2 FQNNGV. CDR3 nucleotide sequence: TGTGCCAGCACCCCCATTTTTTGGGACAGGGGAGGAGATACGCAGTATTTT. Translated, it gives CASTPIFWDRGGDTQYF. Full variable domain (outside the CDR3, taken from reference TRBV11-2 and TRBJ2-3): EAGVAQSPRYKIIEKRQSVAFWCNPISGHATLYWYQQILGQGPKLLIQFQNNGVVDDSQLPKDRFSAERLKGVDSTLKIQPAKLEDSAVYLCASTPIFWDRGGDTQYFGPGTRLTVL.

This chain joins TRBV20-1 and TRBJ2-1; TRBD1 or TRBD2 may be the D gene (5 bases each). CDR3 length: 15 amino acids. The V gene lost 1 base and the J gene lost 0 bases, with 10 bases spanning the gap. Per the germline V gene, CDR1 is DFQATT and CDR2 is SNEGSKA (reference sequence). CDR3 DNA: TGCAGTGCTAGAGCGGGGCGGAGCTCCTACAATGAGCAGTTCTTC. Translation gives CSARAGRSSYNEQFF.